This is a list of T cell receptor beta chains from one sample in a study of multiple sclerosis patients with progressive multifocal leukoencephalopathy. Clones were read by immunoSEQ multiplex PCR, and TCRdb kept only the in-frame ones, dropping some. The sample lists approximately 27,000 clones; 75% to 90% were seen once. Material: PBMCs, obtained from a patient treated with natalizumab. The receptor set was obtained from a woman aged 25 to 39 with progressive multifocal leukoencephalopathy. CDR3s include the opening cysteine and the closing phenylalanine or tryptophan. A D gene is named only where the DNA matches it firmly. Size tells how often a clone was seen (once, few, many) or the class of an expanded clone, and some rows leave it out.

J	D	size	V	DNA	CDR3
TRBJ2-2	NA	NA	TRBV29-1	TGCAGCGTTGATCCCAGGGGTAACACCGGGGAGCTGTTTTTT	CSVDPRGNTGELFF
TRBJ2-7	TRBD2	once	TRBV4-3	TGCGCCAGCAGCCAAGATATCTGGGGGGGCGAGCAGTACTTC	CASSQDIWGGEQYF
TRBJ1-6	TRBD1	NA	TRBV10-2	TGCGCCAGCAGTATACAGGGGAAACGTAATTCACCCCTCCACTTT	CASSIQGKRNSPLHF
TRBJ2-7	TRBD1	NA	TRBV5-1	TGCGCCAGCAGCTTGCGGGGGACAGGTTACGAGCAGTACTTC	CASSLRGTGYEQYF
TRBJ2-1	NA	NA	TRBV5-4	TGTGCCAGCAGCTACCTAACCATAACTCTGAACAATGAGCAGTTCTTC	CASSYLTITLNNEQFF
TRBJ2-3	NA	NA	TRBV5-6	TGTGCCAGCAGCTTGGAGGGTTCAGATACGCAGTATTTT	CASSLEGSDTQYF
TRBJ2-7	NA	NA	TRBV6-6	TGTGCCAGCAGTTACTCTCGGGCGGGCCAAGTCTACGAGCAGTACTTC	CASSYSRAGQVYEQYF
TRBJ1-5	NA	NA	TRBV5-8	TGTGCCAGCAGACAGGACAAAGGGGACCAGCCCCAGCATTTT	CASRQDKGDQPQHF
TRBJ1-2	NA	few	TRBV6-4	TGTGCCAGCAGTGACTCACGGGGGGCTAATGGCTACACCTTC	CASSDSRGANGYTF
TRBJ1-1	NA	NA	TRBV29-1	TGCAGCGTTGCCGGCAGGTTGGAAATCGAAGCTTTCTTT	CSVAGRLEIEAFF
TRBJ2-1	TRBD2	NA	TRBV28	TGTGCCAGCAGCATCCTAGCGGTGGCCTACAATGAGCAGTTCTTC	CASSILAVAYNEQFF
TRBJ1-5	NA	NA	TRBV6-5	TGTGCCACCGGGACACTTAGCAATCAGCCCCAGCATTTT	CATGTLSNQPQHF
TRBJ2-7	NA	NA	TRBV4-1	TGCGCCAGCAGCCAGTTCCAGGGACTGTCCTACGAGCAGTACTTC	CASSQFQGLSYEQYF
TRBJ2-1	TRBD2	NA	TRBV13	TGTGCCAGCAGCACCCGAAGGCTAGCGGGAGTTCCCTCAGCGGCTCACTCCTACAATGAGCAGTTCTTC	CASSTRRLAGVPSAAHSYNEQFF
TRBJ1-1	NA	NA	TRBV30	TGTGCCGGATTCTCGGTCACTGAAGCTTTCTTT	CAGFSVTEAFF
TRBJ2-7	NA	NA	TRBV7-7	TGTGCCAGCCAGCTTTATTTCCCTGGGGACAAATCCCACGAGCAGTACTTC	CASQLYFPGDKSHEQYF
TRBJ1-1	NA	NA	TRBV2	TGTGCCAGCAGTGCCGTTTCCACTGAAGCTTTCTTT	CASSAVSTEAFF
TRBJ2-2	NA	NA	TRBV9	TGTGCCAGCAGCCTCTTAGGGGTAAACACCGGGGAGCTGTTTTTT	CASSLLGVNTGELFF
TRBJ2-1	NA	NA	TRBV20-1	TGCAGTGCTAGGGAGAACAATGAGCAGTTCTTC	CSARENNEQFF
TRBJ2-7	NA	NA	TRBV7-2	TGTGCCAGCAGCTTAAAGGGGGACTCTGAGTACGAGCAGTACTTC	CASSLKGDSEYEQYF
TRBJ1-2	NA	NA	TRBV9	TGTGCCGGACCGCTTACAGGGTTTAACTATGGCTACACCTTC	CAGPLTGFNYGYTF
TRBJ1-3	NA	NA	TRBV6-5	TGTGCCAGCAGTTACGAGCGAGGGGCTGGAAACACCATATATTTT	CASSYERGAGNTIYF
TRBJ2-1	TRBD2	NA	TRBV2	TGTGCCAGCAGGGGGACTAGCGGGGGGCCCAGGACTTACAATGAGCAGTTCTTC	CASRGTSGGPRTYNEQFF
TRBJ1-2	NA	NA	TRBV6-4	TGTGCCAGCAGTGACGGGATGGGGGGCTATGGCTACACCTTC	CASSDGMGGYGYTF
TRBJ2-2	NA	NA	TRBV6-6	TGTGCCAGCACCGGCAGCACGAACACCGGGGAGCTGTTTTTT	CASTGSTNTGELFF
TRBJ2-7	NA	NA	TRBV30	TGTGCCTGGGATCCGGGACGGTCCTACGAGCAGTACTTC	CAWDPGRSYEQYF
TRBJ2-1	NA	NA	TRBV29-1	TGCAGCGTCATCCCCACGGCTGAGCAGTTCTTC	CSVIPTAEQFF
TRBJ2-7	TRBD2	NA	TRBV6-5	TGTGCCAGCGGTTCTAGCGGGAGGAACGAGCAGTACTTC	CASGSSGRNEQYF
TRBJ1-3	NA	NA	TRBV9	TGTGCCAGCAGCGTAGAGGGCTCTGGAAACACCATATATTTT	CASSVEGSGNTIYF
TRBJ2-7	NA	NA	TRBV2	TGTGCCAGCAAATCGCCTGGGGCGGACGAGCAGTACTTC	CASKSPGADEQYF
TRBJ2-2	NA	NA	TRBV7-9	TGTGCCAGCAGCTTTTTGGTGAGAACCGGGGAGCTGTTTTTT	CASSFLVRTGELFF
TRBJ2-5	NA	NA	TRBV15	TGTGCCACCAGCAACCTAGGGGGGGAGACCCAGTACTTC	CATSNLGGETQYF
TRBJ1-1	NA	few	TRBV21-1	TGTGCCACCACCCCGCGGCATCTGAACACTGAAGCTTTCTTT	CATTPRHLNTEAFF
TRBJ2-7	TRBD2	NA	TRBV5-6	TGTGCCAGCAGCTATAGCGGGGTGGCCGAGCAGTACTTC	CASSYSGVAEQYF
TRBJ1-1	NA	once	TRBV2	TGTGCCAGCCGGGGCAGTTTGAACACTGAAGCTTTCTTT	CASRGSLNTEAFF
TRBJ1-2	NA	NA	TRBV28	TGTGCCAGCAGCTACTTGGCCCCCATAGACCTAGCGGGCTATGGCTACACCTTC	CASSYLAPIDLAGYGYTF
TRBJ2-1	NA	NA	TRBV30	TGTGCCTGGGCAGGGAATGAGCAGTTCTTC	CAWAGNEQFF
TRBJ2-2	TRBD1	NA	TRBV6-5	TGTGCCAGCAGTCAACCGGGACAGCCCGGGGAGCTGTTTTTT	CASSQPGQPGELFF
TRBJ2-7	NA	NA	TRBV11-2	TGTGCCAGCAGCTTAGATCTTCGCGAGCAGTACTTC	CASSLDLREQYF
TRBJ1-1	NA	once	TRBV30	TGTGCCTGGAGTACCCGGACAGTTGCGGGCACTGAAGCTTTCTTT	CAWSTRTVAGTEAFF
TRBJ1-5	TRBD1	NA	TRBV19	TGTGCCAGTAGTATAAGTGTCTGGACAGGGGACCAGCCCCAGCATTTT	CASSISVWTGDQPQHF
TRBJ2-7	TRBD1	NA	TRBV19	TGTGCCAGTAGTATTGGGGGGACAGGGTTCTACGAGCAGTACTTC	CASSIGGTGFYEQYF
TRBJ1-1	NA	NA	TRBV4-3	TGCGCCAGCAGCCTGACCACGGGGGCTGAAGCTTTCTTT	CASSLTTGAEAFF
TRBJ2-3	NA	NA	TRBV7-9	TGTGCCAGCAGCTTAGACTTCGATACGCAGTATTTT	CASSLDFDTQYF
TRBJ2-5	TRBD2	NA	TRBV27	TGTGCCAGCCCGGGACTAGCGGTTCTACAAGAGACCCAGTACTTC	CASPGLAVLQETQYF
TRBJ1-2	NA	NA	TRBV30	TGTGCCTGGAGCCCTTGGGAGTCGGGGGACTATGGCTACACCTTC	CAWSPWESGDYGYTF
TRBJ2-1	TRBD2	NA	TRBV5-6	TGTGCCAGCAGCTTGTTGCGGGGGGTGGCTGAGCAGTTCTTC	CASSLLRGVAEQFF
TRBJ2-1	TRBD2	NA	TRBV27	TGTGCCAGCAGACCCGACAGCGGGGGGTACAATGAGCAGTTCTTC	CASRPDSGGYNEQFF
TRBJ2-3	TRBD2	NA	TRBV5-1	TGCGCCAGCAGCTTGGATCGAGCGGGGTATGCAGATACGCAGTATTTT	CASSLDRAGYADTQYF
TRBJ2-7	TRBD2	NA	TRBV15	TGTGCCACCAGCTCTCCGGGACTAGCGGACGAGCAGTACTTC	CATSSPGLADEQYF
TRBJ1-2	NA	NA	TRBV29-1	TGCAGCGTTGAAGAGAGGGGCGGCTACACCTTC	CSVEERGGYTF
TRBJ2-7	NA	NA	TRBV7-6	TGTGCCAGCAGCTTCAAACAGGGTAACGAGCAGTACTTC	CASSFKQGNEQYF
TRBJ2-3	NA	NA	TRBV29-1	TGCAGCGCCTCCGATGAACGGCGAACGGGAACAGATACGCAGTATTTT	CSASDERRTGTDTQYF